The next 18 T cell receptor beta chains were all read from a single sample in a study of post-analysis software for immune sequencing data. Study-level findings and limits: A handful of TRBV segments were significantly more frequent in patients than in controls. TRBV5-6, TRBV5-1 and TRBV20-1 were among these segments.

Prepared TCR beta cDNA libraries contained unique molecular identifiers. TCRdb ran MiXCR on the PCR reads and lists one entry per CDR3 protein. The sample holds roughly 580,000 distinct CDR3 sequences, roughly two fifths seen once. These receptors' targets are unknown. Sequenced input: blood. These receptors all come from a girl between 5 and 17 years old with multiple sclerosis.

This rearrangement joins TRBV6-6 to TRBJ2-3; D is ambiguous. Trimming took 6 bases from V and 5 from J, leaving 9 bases between them. Germline loops: CDR1 MNHNY, CDR2 SVGAGI (reference sequence). This CDR3 is built from 12 residues. CDR3 sequence (DNA): TGTGCCAGCAGCCACGAAGGAGATACGCAGTATTTT. Encoded protein: CASSHEGDTQYF.

The chain joins TRBV4-2 to TRBJ2-3, with D perhaps matching TRBD1 or TRBD2 (6 bases each). This CDR3 contains 13 residues. V dropped 0 bases and J dropped 9 bases, with 10 bases sitting between them. Per germline, CDR1 LGHNA and CDR2 YNFKEQ. The CDR3 region is CASSQDGGRTQYF. CDR3 DNA sequence: TGTGCCAGCAGCCAAGATGGGGGGCGGACGCAGTATTTT.

The CDR3 spells CASSSLSGPGQYF. CDR3 sequence (DNA): TGTGCCAGCAGCTCCCTATCTGGTCCGGGTCAGTACTTC. This chain joins TRBV11-3 and TRBJ2-5; D gene uncertain. The CDR3 spans 13 residues. V lost 4 bases, J lost 11 bases, and 17 bases lay in between. CDR1 is SGHNT, CDR2 YENEEA, per germline.

This chain's CDR3 is CSVGTGGRHTEAFF. The CDR3, as DNA: TGCAGCGTTGGGACAGGGGGCCGGCACACTGAAGCTTTCTTT. The chain has TRBV29-1 and TRBJ1-1; 11 nucleotides line up with TRBD1. After removal of 4 bases from V and 3 bases from J, the junction contained 4 bases not matched to a gene. The CDR3 sequence is 14 residues long. CDR1 and CDR2 from the germline V gene are SQVTM and ANQGSEA.

There are a few counts of this clonotype. The CDR3 nucleotides are TGTGCCAGCAGCTCCAGGACGGCGGCTCGGTTCAATGAGCAGTTCTTC. This sequence encodes CASSSRTAARFNEQFF. This rearrangement joins TRBV7-6 to TRBJ2-1; D remains unclear. The CDR3 spans 16 residues. CDR1 is SGHVS and CDR2 is FNYEAQ in the germline V gene. Between the trimmed V and J ends, which lost 4 bases and 6 bases, there was a span of 19 bases. Complete variable domain (other parts from reference TRBV7-6 and TRBJ2-1): GAGVSQSPRYKVTKRGQDVALRCDPISGHVSLYWYRQALGQGPEFLTYFNYEAQQDKSGLPNDRFSAERPEGSISTLTIQRTEQRDSAMYRCASSSRTAARFNEQFFGPGTRLTVL.

The rearrangement joins TRBV11-2 to TRBJ2-1; D is ambiguous. Trimming cost V 5 bases and J 4 bases, with 18 bases left between them. Germline values: CDR1 SGHAT, CDR2 FQNNGV. The CDR3 has 16 residues. CDR3 loop: CASSIRAGLRYNEQFF. In DNA form, the CDR3 reads TGTGCCAGCAGCATCCGGGCCGGGCTAAGGTACAATGAGCAGTTCTTC.

This rearrangement joins TRBV29-1 to TRBJ1-4; the match to TRBD1 covers 9 bases. Trimming removed 4 bases from V and 8 bases from J; junction bases left unmatched: 5. CDR1 SQVTM and CDR2 ANQGSEA come from the germline V gene. The CDR3 loop spans 13 amino acids. The CDR3 reads CSVVGTGKEKLFF. The DNA of the CDR3 is TGCAGCGTTGTCGGGACAGGGAAGGAAAAACTGTTTTTT.

The rearrangement joins TRBV7-9 to TRBJ2-2; no clear D. V dropped 4 bases and J dropped 9 bases, with 6 bases sitting between them. The CDR3 extends over 11 amino acids. Germline lookup yields CDR1 SEHNR and CDR2 FQNEAQ (reference sequence). CDR3 protein: CASSYGRELFF. The DNA of the CDR3 is TGTGCCAGCAGCTATGGCCGGGAGCTGTTTTTT.

The gene calls are TRBV6-5 and TRBJ1-2; D possibly corresponds to TRBD1 (5 bases). V lost 0 bases and J lost 3, with 8 bases in between. The germline gives CDR1 MNHEY, CDR2 SVGAGI. The CDR3 covers 14 residues. CDR3 loop: CASSYSRQYYGYTF. DNA for the CDR3: TGTGCCAGCAGTTACTCGCGACAGTACTATGGCTACACCTTC.

V and J are TRBV7-8 and TRBJ2-1; no definite D call. Trimming cost V 7 bases and J 0 bases, with 10 bases left between them. Germline V gene data show CDR1 as SGHVS and CDR2 as FQNEAQ. This CDR3 comprises 14 residues. Here the CDR3 reads CASIPGISYNEQFF. CDR3 DNA: TGTGCCAGCATCCCGGGTATCTCCTACAATGAGCAGTTCTTC.

This clonotype was seen many times. The chain has TRBV12-3 or TRBV12-4 and TRBJ2-7, with 7 bases aligning to TRBD2. The V segment lost 3 bases and the J segment 1 base; nucleotides outside the gene matches: 6. CDR3 length: 15 residues. The CDR3 region has the DNA TGTGCCAGCAGTTTGTCGCCTAGCGGATCCTACGAGCAGTACTTC. Its protein is CASSLSPSGSYEQYF.

This chain uses TRBV7-8 with TRBJ2-5, with 7 positions matching TRBD2. Germline-derived CDR1 and CDR2 are SGHVS and FQNEAQ. The CDR3 is made up of 15 amino acids. V shed 2 bases, J shed 1 base, and the junction held 4 bases outside the gene matches. DNA of the CDR3: TGTGCCAGCAGCTTAAAGCGGGGCCTCCAAGAGACCCAGTACTTC. Its protein product is CASSLKRGLQETQYF. The variable domain in full, with the rest retrieved from reference TRBV7-8 and TRBJ2-5, is GAGVSQSPRYKVAKRGQDVALRCDPISGHVSLFWYQQALGQGPEFLTYFQNEAQLDKSGLPSDRFFAERPEGSVSTLKIQRTQQEDSAVYLCASSLKRGLQETQYFGPGTRLLVL.

The rearrangement links TRBV20-1 to TRBJ2-5; D might be TRBD2 (6 bases). V was cut by 3 bases and J by 1 base, with 27 bases left in between. Germline loops: CDR1 DFQATT, CDR2 SNEGSKA (reference sequence). There are 19 residues in the CDR3. The CDR3 sequence is CSASATVGGHKFSQETQYF. The CDR3 DNA sequence: TGCAGTGCTAGCGCAACGGTGGGGGGTCATAAGTTCTCCCAAGAGACCCAGTACTTC.

J is TRBJ2-5 and V is TRBV20-1; D may be TRBD1 (6 bases). Germline-derived CDR1 and CDR2 are DFQATT and SNEGSKA (reference sequence). The CDR3 sequence is 14 residues long. V was pared by 1 base and J by 1 base, with 10 bases between. The DNA for the CDR3 is TGCAGTGCTAGAGGGGACACCTCCCAAGAGACCCAGTACTTC. Its translation: CSARGDTSQETQYF.

This chain joins TRBV20-1 and TRBJ1-1; D uncertain. The V end lost 0 bases, the J end lost 3 bases, and 11 bases lay between the germline ends. The CDR3 has 14 amino acids. Germline-derived CDR1 and CDR2 are DFQATT and SNEGSKA (reference sequence). Here the CDR3 reads CSARENPVDTEAFF. CDR3 nucleotide sequence: TGCAGTGCTAGAGAAAATCCGGTAGACACTGAAGCTTTCTTT.

The chain carries TRBV11-2 and TRBJ2-1; the D is unclear. Trimming removed 6 bases at V and 5 bases at J, with 11 bases between. Germline V gene sequence: CDR1 SGHAT, CDR2 FQNNGV. The CDR3 totals 13 residues. The CDR3 loop is CASSWSVNNEQFF. In DNA form, the CDR3 reads TGTGCCAGCAGTTGGAGCGTGAACAATGAGCAGTTCTTC.

This clonotype was detected a few times. The chain uses TRBV29-1 and TRBJ2-1; 8 bases fit TRBD1. The CDR3 loop spans 15 amino acids. V was pared by 5 bases and J by 8 bases, with 14 bases of the junction left unmatched. Germline CDR1 reads SQVTM; CDR2 reads ANQGSEA. CDR3 sequence: CSVMPHTGGMDEQFF. In DNA, the CDR3 is TGCAGCGTTATGCCCCATACAGGGGGGATGGATGAGCAGTTCTTC.

This clonotype showed up just a few times. The rearrangement joins TRBV29-1 to TRBJ2-3; D is ambiguous. The CDR3 covers 14 residues. Between the trimmed V and J ends, which lost 4 bases and 6 bases, there was a span of 17 bases. Germline V lookup: CDR1 SQVTM, CDR2 ANQGSEA. In DNA, the CDR3 is TGCAGCGTTGCCCTCCGATTAGCAGCGGATACGCAGTATTTT. This codes for CSVALRLAADTQYF.